This TCR beta chain was identified during a study of PD-1 blockade in classical Hodgkin lymphoma. Study-wide points: Baseline diversity was lower in partial responders and progressors than complete responders.

In regard to this clone: Its antigen is not identified.

The patients all showed relapse after autologous stem cell transplantation, while their brentuximab vedotin exposure varied. The assay was immunoSEQ multiplex PCR, and TCRdb's table has in-frame clones only and misses some. This sample carries 40,000 to 60,000 clones, 73% of them seen once, and the ten largest clones take over 12%. The TCR comes from a human donor with classical Hodgkin lymphoma. The specimen was peripheral blood mononuclear cells (PBMCs), collected before the second cycle of nivolumab.

CDR3 loop: CASSPTGPSYEQYF. For the CDR3, the DNA is TGTGCCAGCAGCCCGACAGGCCCTTCCTACGAGCAGTACTTC. The chain couples TRBV14 to TRBJ2-7; possible D gene TRBD1, 6 bases. Germline CDR1 is SGHDN and CDR2 is FVKESK. V was cut by 4 bases and J by 1 base, with 11 bases left in between. There are 14 residues in the CDR3. The entire variable domain, with the rest obtained from reference TRBV14 and TRBJ2-7, is as follows: EAGVTQFPSHSVIEKGQTVTLRCDPISGHDNLYWYRRVMGKEIKFLLHFVKESKQDESGMPNNRFLAERTGGTYSTLKVQPAELEDSGVYFCASSPTGPSYEQYFGPGTRLTVT.